The rows below give T cell receptor beta chains drawn from one sample of a study of blood T cell repertoires in COVID-19. Sequenced by immunoSEQ multiplex PCR; TCRdb stores in-frame clones only, minus some. The sample carries 300,000 or so clones, roughly 88% recorded once. Sequencing used peripheral blood. The source of these receptors is a woman aged 30 to 39 with COVID-19, enrolled during active disease. The CDR3 runs from the conserved cysteine through the conserved F or W. D genes are given only for firm matches. Clone size is stated in some rows and not others, as once, few, many or a class when expanded.

CDR3 DNA: TGTGCCAGCAGCTTAGACAGGGGAAGAGGATCTGAAGCTTTCTTT
CDR3 protein: CASSLDRGRGSEAFF
V gene: TRBV7-2
J gene: TRBJ1-1
D gene: TRBD1
clone size: .

CDR3 DNA: TGTGCCAGCAGTGAAGAGGGCGGGCAGCCCCAGCATTTT
CDR3 protein: CASSEEGGQPQHF
V gene: TRBV6-4
J gene: TRBJ1-5
D gene: .
clone size: .

CDR3 DNA: TGTGCCAGCAGCTTCGGACAAGCCTTTAGCAATCAGCCCCAGCATTTT
CDR3 protein: CASSFGQAFSNQPQHF
V gene: TRBV7-8
J gene: TRBJ1-5
D gene: .
clone size: .

CDR3 DNA: TGCAGCGTTGAGTGCCCCCAGGGACACACAGATACGCAGTATTTT
CDR3 protein: CSVECPQGHTDTQYF
V gene: TRBV29-1
J gene: TRBJ2-3
D gene: .
clone size: .

CDR3 DNA: TGTGCCAGCAGTGAAATTAGGGGAACTAGCACGAAGACCCAGTACTTC
CDR3 protein: CASSEIRGTSTKTQYF
V gene: TRBV6-1
J gene: TRBJ2-5
D gene: .
clone size: .

CDR3 DNA: TGTGCCAGCAGAGTGGGGAGGAGCAATCAGCCCCAGCATTTT
CDR3 protein: CASRVGRSNQPQHF
V gene: TRBV2
J gene: TRBJ1-5
D gene: .
clone size: once

CDR3 DNA: TGTGCCAGCAGCCCACCCCGGGGTAAGGCTGGAAACACCATATATTTT
CDR3 protein: CASSPPRGKAGNTIYF
V gene: TRBV28
J gene: TRBJ1-3
D gene: .
clone size: .

CDR3 DNA: TGTGCCAGCAGCTTACAAATGAACACTGAAGCTTTCTTT
CDR3 protein: CASSLQMNTEAFF
V gene: TRBV7-2
J gene: TRBJ1-1
D gene: .
clone size: .

CDR3 DNA: TGTGCCAGTAGTCCCCGTTCTAGAAATGGCTACACCTTC
CDR3 protein: CASSPRSRNGYTF
V gene: TRBV19
J gene: TRBJ1-2
D gene: .
clone size: .

CDR3 DNA: TGTGCCAGCAGCTTGACAGGGGTAGATGGCTACACCTTC
CDR3 protein: CASSLTGVDGYTF
V gene: TRBV21-1
J gene: TRBJ1-2
D gene: .
clone size: .

CDR3 DNA: TGTGCCAGCAGCAGCCTCGTATCACAGAGGGCTACGCAGTATTTT
CDR3 protein: CASSSLVSQRATQYF
V gene: TRBV4-2
J gene: TRBJ2-3
D gene: .
clone size: .

CDR3 DNA: TGTGCCAGCAGCCCCGGGACAGCTGGAAACACCATATATTTT
CDR3 protein: CASSPGTAGNTIYF
V gene: TRBV28
J gene: TRBJ1-3
D gene: TRBD1
clone size: .

CDR3 DNA: TGTGCCAGCAGCTTTGAGACTCTGAACACTGAAGCTTTCTTT
CDR3 protein: CASSFETLNTEAFF
V gene: TRBV7-9
J gene: TRBJ1-1
D gene: .
clone size: .

CDR3 DNA: TGTGCCAGCAGCTCGACAGGGTATGAGCAGTACTTC
CDR3 protein: CASSSTGYEQYF
V gene: TRBV7-9
J gene: TRBJ2-7
D gene: TRBD1
clone size: .

CDR3 DNA: TGTGCCAGTAGTATTCAGGGATACTCCTACAATGAGCAGTTCTTC
CDR3 protein: CASSIQGYSYNEQFF
V gene: TRBV19
J gene: TRBJ2-1
D gene: .
clone size: .

CDR3 DNA: TGTGCCAGCGAACCAACGGGATATCAAATCGGCTACGAGCAGTACTTC
CDR3 protein: CASEPTGYQIGYEQYF
V gene: TRBV2
J gene: TRBJ2-7
D gene: .
clone size: .

CDR3 DNA: TGCGCCAGCAGCTTTACAGCGAACACTGAAGCTTTCTTT
CDR3 protein: CASSFTANTEAFF
V gene: TRBV5-1
J gene: TRBJ1-1
D gene: .
clone size: .

CDR3 DNA: TGCAGCGTTGAAGATAGAGGGACAGGGAACGCCGGGGAGCTGTTTTTT
CDR3 protein: CSVEDRGTGNAGELFF
V gene: TRBV29-1
J gene: TRBJ2-2
D gene: TRBD1
clone size: .

CDR3 DNA: TGTGCCAGCAGCTTAGATTTGGCCGGGGAGTACGAGCAGTACTTC
CDR3 protein: CASSLDLAGEYEQYF
V gene: TRBV7-9
J gene: TRBJ2-7
D gene: .
clone size: .

CDR3 DNA: TGTGCCAGCAGCCAATTATTAGGGGCTGGGTATGGCTACACCTTC
CDR3 protein: CASSQLLGAGYGYTF
V gene: TRBV3-1/TRBV3-2
J gene: TRBJ1-2
D gene: .
clone size: .

CDR3 DNA: TGTGCCAGCAGTTCGGGACTAGCGGGAGGAGCGGATACGCAGTATTTT
CDR3 protein: CASSSGLAGGADTQYF
V gene: TRBV6-2/TRBV6-3
J gene: TRBJ2-3
D gene: TRBD2
clone size: .

CDR3 DNA: TGCGCCAGCAGCTTGGACGGGACTAGCGTATACAATGAGCAGTTCTTC
CDR3 protein: CASSLDGTSVYNEQFF
V gene: TRBV5-1
J gene: TRBJ2-1
D gene: TRBD2
clone size: once

CDR3 DNA: TGTGCCAGCAGTGAGGACTACGCTTACGAGCAGTACTTC
CDR3 protein: CASSEDYAYEQYF
V gene: TRBV25-1
J gene: TRBJ2-7
D gene: .
clone size: .

CDR3 DNA: TGTGCCAGCAGTTACGTCTTAGGGTCTGCGGGAGGAGGCACAGATACGCAGTATTTT
CDR3 protein: CASSYVLGSAGGGTDTQYF
V gene: TRBV6-2/TRBV6-3
J gene: TRBJ2-3
D gene: TRBD2
clone size: .

CDR3 DNA: TGCAGCGTTGATTTGGGAGAGGGCTATGGCTACACCTTC
CDR3 protein: CSVDLGEGYGYTF
V gene: TRBV29-1
J gene: TRBJ1-2
D gene: .
clone size: .

CDR3 DNA: TGTGCCTGGGGACGGTACAATGAGCAGTTCTTC
CDR3 protein: CAWGRYNEQFF
V gene: TRBV30
J gene: TRBJ2-1
D gene: .
clone size: once

CDR3 DNA: TGCGCCAGCAGCTTGGAGGGACAGAAGAACACTGAAGCTTTCTTT
CDR3 protein: CASSLEGQKNTEAFF
V gene: TRBV5-1
J gene: TRBJ1-1
D gene: TRBD1
clone size: once

CDR3 DNA: TGTGCCAGCAGCCTGGGGGGTATAGCTTTCTTT
CDR3 protein: CASSLGGIAFF
V gene: TRBV11-2
J gene: TRBJ1-1
D gene: .
clone size: .

CDR3 DNA: TGTGCCATCAAAGGGGAAGAGGGGGCGCGGGATCAGCCCCAGCATTTT
CDR3 protein: CAIKGEEGARDQPQHF
V gene: TRBV10-3
J gene: TRBJ1-5
D gene: TRBD1
clone size: .

CDR3 DNA: TGTGCCAGTAGTATAAGTTTCGCTAGCGGGAGGGCCGGGGACAATGAGCAGTTCTTC
CDR3 protein: CASSISFASGRAGDNEQFF
V gene: TRBV19
J gene: TRBJ2-1
D gene: TRBD2
clone size: .

CDR3 DNA: TGTGCCAGCACGAGGGTAAACGAGCAGTACTTC
CDR3 protein: CASTRVNEQYF
V gene: TRBV28
J gene: TRBJ2-7
D gene: .
clone size: once

CDR3 DNA: TGTGCCATCAGTGCTCAGGGTTATCAGCCCCAGCATTTT
CDR3 protein: CAISAQGYQPQHF
V gene: TRBV10-3
J gene: TRBJ1-5
D gene: .
clone size: .

CDR3 DNA: TGCGCCAGCAGCTTGGTGTCTACTAGCGGGTACTACAATGAGCAGTTCTTC
CDR3 protein: CASSLVSTSGYYNEQFF
V gene: TRBV5-1
J gene: TRBJ2-1
D gene: TRBD2
clone size: once

CDR3 DNA: TGCGCCAGCAGCTATACCGGACTAGCGGGAGGAGTTGAGCAGTTCTTC
CDR3 protein: CASSYTGLAGGVEQFF
V gene: TRBV5-1
J gene: TRBJ2-1
D gene: TRBD2
clone size: .

CDR3 DNA: TGTGCCAGCATGGGGACTTACCAGCCCCAGTACTTC
CDR3 protein: CASMGTYQPQYF
V gene: TRBV6-5
J gene: TRBJ2-5
D gene: .
clone size: .

CDR3 DNA: TGTGCCAGCAGTCGGACAGCCTACGAGCAGTACTTC
CDR3 protein: CASSRTAYEQYF
V gene: TRBV2
J gene: TRBJ2-7
D gene: .
clone size: .

CDR3 DNA: TGTGCCAGTACTCAAAGGGGCAGAGCAAACACTGAAGCTTTCTTT
CDR3 protein: CASTQRGRANTEAFF
V gene: TRBV19
J gene: TRBJ1-1
D gene: .
clone size: .

CDR3 DNA: TGTGCCAGCAGTTACCTAGCGGGAGGGTACGAGCAGTACTTC
CDR3 protein: CASSYLAGGYEQYF
V gene: TRBV6-2/TRBV6-3
J gene: TRBJ2-7
D gene: TRBD2
clone size: .

CDR3 DNA: TGTGCCAGCAGCCCTCCTTCCCAAAACATTCAGTACTTC
CDR3 protein: CASSPPSQNIQYF
V gene: TRBV4-2
J gene: TRBJ2-4
D gene: .
clone size: once

CDR3 DNA: TGTGCCAGCATGGAGACAGACGCTAACTATGGCTACACCTTC
CDR3 protein: CASMETDANYGYTF
V gene: TRBV2
J gene: TRBJ1-2
D gene: .
clone size: .

CDR3 DNA: TGTGCCAGCGGCGAGGGGGTGGACAATGAGCAGTTCTTC
CDR3 protein: CASGEGVDNEQFF
V gene: TRBV7-9
J gene: TRBJ2-1
D gene: .
clone size: .